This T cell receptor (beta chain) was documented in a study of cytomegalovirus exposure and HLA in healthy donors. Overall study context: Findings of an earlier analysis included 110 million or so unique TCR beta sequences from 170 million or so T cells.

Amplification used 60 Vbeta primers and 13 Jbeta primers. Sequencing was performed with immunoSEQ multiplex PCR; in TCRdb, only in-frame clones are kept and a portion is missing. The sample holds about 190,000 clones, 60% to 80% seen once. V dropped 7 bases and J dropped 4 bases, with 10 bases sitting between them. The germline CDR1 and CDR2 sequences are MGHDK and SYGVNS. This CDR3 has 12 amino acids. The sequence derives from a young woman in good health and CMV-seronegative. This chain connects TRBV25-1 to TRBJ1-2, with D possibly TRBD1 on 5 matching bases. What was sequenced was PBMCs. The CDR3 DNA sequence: TGTGCCAGCATGTCCCAGGGCTATGGCTACACCTTC. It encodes CASMSQGYGYTF.